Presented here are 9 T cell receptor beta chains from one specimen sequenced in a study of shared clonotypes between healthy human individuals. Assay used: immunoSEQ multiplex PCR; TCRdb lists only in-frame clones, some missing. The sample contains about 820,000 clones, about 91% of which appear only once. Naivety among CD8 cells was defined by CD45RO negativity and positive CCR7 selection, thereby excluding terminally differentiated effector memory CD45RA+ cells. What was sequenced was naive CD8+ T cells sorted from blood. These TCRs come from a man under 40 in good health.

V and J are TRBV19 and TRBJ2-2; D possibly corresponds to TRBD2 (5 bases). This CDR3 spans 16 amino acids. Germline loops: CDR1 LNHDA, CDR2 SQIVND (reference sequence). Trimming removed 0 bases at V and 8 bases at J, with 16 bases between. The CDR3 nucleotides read TGTGCCAGTAGTATAGAAGGGCTAGCCCCTCTGGGGGAGCTGTTTTTT. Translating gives CASSIEGLAPLGELFF.

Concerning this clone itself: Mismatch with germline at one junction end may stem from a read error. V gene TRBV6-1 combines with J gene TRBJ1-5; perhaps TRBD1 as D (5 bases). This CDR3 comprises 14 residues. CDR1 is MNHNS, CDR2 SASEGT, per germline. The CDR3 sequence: CASREGVSNQPQHF. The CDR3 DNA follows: TGTGCCAGCCGTGAAGGGGTAAGCAATCAGCCCCAGCATTTT.

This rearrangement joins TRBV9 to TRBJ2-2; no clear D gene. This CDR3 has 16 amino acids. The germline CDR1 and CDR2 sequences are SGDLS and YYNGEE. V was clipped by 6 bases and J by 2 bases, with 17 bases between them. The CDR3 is CASTRRRSVNTGELFF. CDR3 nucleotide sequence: TGTGCCAGCACCCGCCGAAGATCCGTAAACACCGGGGAGCTGTTTTTT.

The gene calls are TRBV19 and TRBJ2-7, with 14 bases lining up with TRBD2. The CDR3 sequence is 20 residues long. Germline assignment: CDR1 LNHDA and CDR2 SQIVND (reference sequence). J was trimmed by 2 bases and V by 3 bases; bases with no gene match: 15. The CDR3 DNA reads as TGTGCCAGTAGTATTTTACCGGGACTAGCGGGAGTCCCAATTACCTACGAGCAGTACTTC. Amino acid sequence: CASSILPGLAGVPITYEQYF.

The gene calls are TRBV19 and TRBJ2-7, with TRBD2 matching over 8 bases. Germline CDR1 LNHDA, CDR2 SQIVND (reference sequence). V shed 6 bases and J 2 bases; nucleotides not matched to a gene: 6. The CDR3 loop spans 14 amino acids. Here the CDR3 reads CASRPGLGAYEQYF. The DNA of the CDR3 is TGTGCCAGTAGGCCGGGACTAGGAGCCTACGAGCAGTACTTC.

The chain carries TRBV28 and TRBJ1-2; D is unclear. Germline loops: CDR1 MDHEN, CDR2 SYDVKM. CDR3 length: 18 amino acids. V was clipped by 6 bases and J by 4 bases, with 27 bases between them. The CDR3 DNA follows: TGTGCCAGCAGCCCTCTGGAAGCGAAGTTCGGTTGGGGCTATGGCTACACCTTC. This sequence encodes CASSPLEAKFGWGYGYTF.

The CDR3 is CASSPLDRGQETQYF. DNA for the CDR3: TGTGCCAGCAGCCCCCTGGACAGGGGCCAAGAGACCCAGTACTTC. V is TRBV5-4 and J is TRBJ2-5; 9 bases line up with TRBD1. In germline, CDR1 is SGHNT, CDR2 YYREEE (reference sequence). This CDR3 is 15 amino acids long. J gave up 1 base and V 4 bases, and 5 bases lay outside the gene matches.

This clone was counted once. The CDR3 spells CASSPPTSVLGEQYF. For the CDR3, the DNA is TGTGCCAGCAGCCCACCAACATCCGTATTGGGCGAGCAGTACTTC. The V and J genes are TRBV7-9 and TRBJ2-7; no clear D. Trimming shortened V by 5 bases and J by 6 bases, and 20 bases separated the two germline ends. The length of the CDR3 is 15 residues. Per germline, CDR1 SEHNR and CDR2 FQNEAQ (reference sequence).

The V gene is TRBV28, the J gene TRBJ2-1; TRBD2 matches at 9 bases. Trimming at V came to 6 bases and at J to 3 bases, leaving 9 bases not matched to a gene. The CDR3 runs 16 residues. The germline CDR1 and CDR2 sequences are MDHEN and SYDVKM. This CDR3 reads CASSPPAGGHYNEQFF. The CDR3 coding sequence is TGTGCCAGCAGCCCCCCAGCGGGAGGTCACTACAATGAGCAGTTCTTC.